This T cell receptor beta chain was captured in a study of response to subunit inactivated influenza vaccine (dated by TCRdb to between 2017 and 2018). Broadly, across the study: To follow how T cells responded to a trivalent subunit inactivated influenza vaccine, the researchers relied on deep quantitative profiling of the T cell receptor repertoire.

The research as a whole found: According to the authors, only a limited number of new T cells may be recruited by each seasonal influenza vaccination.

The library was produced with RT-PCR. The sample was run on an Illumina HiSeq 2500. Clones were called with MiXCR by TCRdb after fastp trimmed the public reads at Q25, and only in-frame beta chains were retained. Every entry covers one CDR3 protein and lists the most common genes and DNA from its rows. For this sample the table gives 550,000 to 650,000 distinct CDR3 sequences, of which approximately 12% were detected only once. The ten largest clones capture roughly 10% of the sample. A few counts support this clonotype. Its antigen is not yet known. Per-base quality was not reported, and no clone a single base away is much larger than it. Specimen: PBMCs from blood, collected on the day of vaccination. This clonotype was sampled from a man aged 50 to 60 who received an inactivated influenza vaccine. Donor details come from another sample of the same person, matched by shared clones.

The sequenced DNA is TGCGCCAGCAGCGAAACAGGGTTGGAGACCCAGTACTTC. Translated, it reads CASSETGLETQYF. This chain is built from TRBV5-1 and TRBJ2-5; a tentative D call is TRBD1 (6 bases match). Reading from cysteine to phenylalanine, the CDR3 counts 13 amino acids. Solely the CDR3 DNA is kept, with 39 bases framed from the first base. The germline V gene provides CDR1 SGHRS and CDR2 YFSETQ. V is shortened by 4 bases, J by 5 bases, and the region joining them spans 12 bases.